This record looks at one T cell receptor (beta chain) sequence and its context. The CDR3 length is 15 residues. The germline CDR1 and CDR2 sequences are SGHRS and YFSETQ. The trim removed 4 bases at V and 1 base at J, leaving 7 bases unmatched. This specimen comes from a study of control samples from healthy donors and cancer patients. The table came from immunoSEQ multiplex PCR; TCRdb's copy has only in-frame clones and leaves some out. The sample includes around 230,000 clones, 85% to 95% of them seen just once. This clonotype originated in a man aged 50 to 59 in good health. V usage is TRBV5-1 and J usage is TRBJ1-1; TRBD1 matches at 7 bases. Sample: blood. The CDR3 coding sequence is TGCGCCAGCAGCCGCGACGGGACAGCGAACACTGAAGCTTTCTTT. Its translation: CASSRDGTANTEAFF.